This T cell receptor beta chain was profiled in a study of cytomegalovirus exposure and HLA in healthy donors. PCR involved 60 Vbeta and 13 Jbeta primers. Only in-frame clones appear in the TCRdb table, and some are missing; sequencing was by immunoSEQ multiplex PCR. The data contain around 150,000 clones, more than 75% of them singletons. The CDR3 covers 15 residues. CDR1 and CDR2 (germline): MNHEY, SMNVEV (reference sequence). V shed 6 bases, J shed 6 bases, and the junction held 9 bases outside the gene matches. To note about this clone: What it binds is unknown.

General study findings and limits: In a later analysis, several top co-occurrence clusters appeared linked to parvovirus B19, influenza, CMV and Epstein-Barr virus. In presence/absence analyses, roughly uniform sequencing depth across donors was assumed.

The rearrangement joins TRBV27 to TRBJ2-3, with 10 bases identical to TRBD2. Source material: PBMCs. The receptor's source is a man between 25 and 39 years old in good health and CMV-seronegative. In nucleotides, the CDR3 is TGTGCCAGCAGCCCGACTAGCGGGTATTTTGATACGCAGTATTTT. Translated, it gives CASSPTSGYFDTQYF.